This TCR beta chain was identified during a study of T cells in Graves' hyperthyroidism and ophthalmopathy. This clonotype has more than one count but fewer than ten. Trimming took off 7 bases at V and 8 bases at J, with 24 bases between the two ends. CDR3 length: 16 amino acids. The germline gives CDR1 MNHNS, CDR2 SASEGT. Amplified regions were TCR beta CDR3 sequences from RNA transcripts. HTBI primers were the set used in a first-round RT-PCR of the TCR CDR3. Via MiXCR, TCRdb re-called the multiplex PCR reads, giving one row per CDR3 protein. The profile shows about 250,000 distinct CDR3 sequences, around 20% of them singletons.

The sequence was collected from a man aged 25 to 40 with Graves' ophthalmopathy. Material: blood. This sequence joins TRBV6-1 and TRBJ2-1, with D possibly being TRBD2 (5 bases). The CDR3: CASTGPATRAGDEQFF. In nucleotides, the CDR3 is TGTGCCAGCACCGGCCCTGCAACTCGGGCCGGGGATGAGCAGTTCTTC.